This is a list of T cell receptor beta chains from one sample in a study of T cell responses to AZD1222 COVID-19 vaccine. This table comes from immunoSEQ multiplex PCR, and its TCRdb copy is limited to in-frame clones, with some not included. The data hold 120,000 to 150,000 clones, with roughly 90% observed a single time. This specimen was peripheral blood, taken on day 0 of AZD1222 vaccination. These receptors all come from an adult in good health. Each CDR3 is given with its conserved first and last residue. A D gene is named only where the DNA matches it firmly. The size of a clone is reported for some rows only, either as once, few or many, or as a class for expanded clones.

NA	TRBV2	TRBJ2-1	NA	CASTQTRGGHNEQFF	TGTGCCAGCACCCAGACCAGGGGGGGCCACAATGAGCAGTTCTTC
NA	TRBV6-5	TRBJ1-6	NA	CASRPGTKYSPLHF	TGTGCCAGCCGACCGGGGACGAAGTATTCACCCCTCCACTTT
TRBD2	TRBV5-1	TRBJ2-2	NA	CASIPNSGANTGELFF	TGCGCCAGCATACCGAATAGCGGGGCGAACACCGGGGAGCTGTTTTTT
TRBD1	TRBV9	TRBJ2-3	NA	CASSNRDRGTQYF	TGTGCCAGCAGCAACAGGGACAGGGGTACGCAGTATTTT
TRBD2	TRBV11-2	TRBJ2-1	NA	CASSLRGGTSSYNEQFF	TGTGCCAGCAGCTTAAGGGGGGGGACTAGTTCCTACAATGAGCAGTTCTTC
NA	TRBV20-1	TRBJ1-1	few	CSAREYTEAFF	TGCAGTGCTAGAGAGTACACTGAAGCTTTCTTT
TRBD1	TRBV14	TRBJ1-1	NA	CASSQDRGWRAFF	TGTGCCAGCAGCCAGGACAGGGGCTGGAGGGCTTTCTTT
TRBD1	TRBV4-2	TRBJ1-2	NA	CASSQGTGGVGGYTF	TGTGCCAGCAGCCAAGGGACAGGGGGCGTAGGTGGCTACACCTTC
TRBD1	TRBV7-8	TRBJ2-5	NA	CASSSRTTGGGTQYF	TGTGCCAGCAGCTCCCGAACGACAGGGGGCGGGACCCAGTACTTC
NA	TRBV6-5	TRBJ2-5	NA	CASSRRGGAQEIQYF	TGTGCCAGCAGTCGTAGGGGGGGGGCCCAAGAGATCCAGTACTTC
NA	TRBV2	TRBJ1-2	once	CASSATTTVANYGYTF	TGTGCCAGCAGCGCGACGACGACGGTAGCTAACTATGGCTACACCTTC
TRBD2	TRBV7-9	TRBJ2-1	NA	CASSSSSGSPSEQFF	TGTGCCAGCAGCTCCTCTAGCGGGAGCCCCTCTGAGCAGTTCTTC
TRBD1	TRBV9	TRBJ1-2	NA	CASSLGGTDYGYTF	TGTGCCAGCAGCTTGGGGGGGACAGACTATGGCTACACCTTC
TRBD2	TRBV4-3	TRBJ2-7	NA	CASRPSTSGVLEQYF	TGCGCCAGCAGACCCTCGACTAGCGGGGTGCTCGAGCAGTACTTC
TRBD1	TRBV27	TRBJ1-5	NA	CASSSLPTGRQPQHF	TGTGCCAGCAGTTCCCTACCGACAGGGCGCCAGCCCCAGCATTTT
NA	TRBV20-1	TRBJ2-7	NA	CSAPGPREQYF	TGCAGTGCTCCGGGACCCCGCGAGCAGTACTTC
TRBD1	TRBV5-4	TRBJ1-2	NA	CASSLPGQAHYGYTF	TGTGCCAGCAGCCTGCCAGGACAGGCACACTATGGCTACACCTTC
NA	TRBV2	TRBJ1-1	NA	CASNFAGGSTEAFF	TGTGCCAGCAATTTCGCCGGGGGAAGCACTGAAGCTTTCTTT
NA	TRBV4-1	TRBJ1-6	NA	CASSQGSEYNSPLHF	TGCGCCAGCAGCCAAGGCAGCGAGTATAATTCACCCCTCCACTTT
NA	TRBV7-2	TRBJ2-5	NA	CASSLGGPRETQYF	TGTGCCAGCAGCTTAGGGGGACCAAGAGAGACCCAGTACTTC
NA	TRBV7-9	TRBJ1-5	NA	CASSPDTEEGLTQHF	TGTGCCAGCAGCCCCGACACGGAAGAAGGGTTGACCCAGCATTTT
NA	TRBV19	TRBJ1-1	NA	CASSIEVGRFEAFF	TGTGCCAGTAGTATAGAGGTGGGGAGGTTTGAAGCTTTCTTT
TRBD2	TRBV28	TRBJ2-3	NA	CASSPAVGGGPDTQYF	TGTGCCAGCAGTCCCGCTGTGGGGGGAGGGCCAGATACGCAGTATTTT
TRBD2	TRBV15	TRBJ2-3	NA	CATSVGSGRRGRGDTQYF	TGTGCCACCAGTGTCGGTAGCGGGAGGAGGGGCCGGGGGGATACGCAGTATTTT
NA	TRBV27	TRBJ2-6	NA	CASSPRVAGANVLTF	TGTGCCAGCAGTCCCAGGGTAGCTGGGGCCAACGTCCTGACTTTC
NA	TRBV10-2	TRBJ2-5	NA	CASEGLGETQYF	TGCGCCAGCGAGGGACTTGGAGAGACCCAGTACTTC
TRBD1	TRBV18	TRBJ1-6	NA	CASSPGGQGESSLHF	TGTGCCAGCTCACCAGGTGGACAGGGGGAGAGCTCCCTCCACTTT
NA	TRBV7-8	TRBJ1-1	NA	CASSLGRVSNTEAFF	TGTGCCAGCAGCTTAGGCCGGGTTTCGAACACTGAAGCTTTCTTT
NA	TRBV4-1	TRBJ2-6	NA	CASSQDRGKQGSSGANVLTF	TGCGCCAGCAGCCAAGATAGGGGGAAACAGGGTTCATCAGGGGCCAACGTCCTGACTTTC
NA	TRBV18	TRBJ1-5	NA	CASSPGGYQPQHF	TGTGCCAGCTCACCGGGGGGATATCAGCCCCAGCATTTT
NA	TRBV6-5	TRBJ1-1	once	CASSYEGGNTEAFF	TGTGCCAGCAGTTACGAGGGGGGGAACACTGAAGCTTTCTTT
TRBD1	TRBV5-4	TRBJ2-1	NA	CASSIPGTGNEQFF	TGTGCCAGCAGCATCCCCGGGACAGGCAATGAGCAGTTCTTC
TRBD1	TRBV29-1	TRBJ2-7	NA	CSVYRGREQYF	TGCAGCGTATACAGGGGGCGCGAGCAGTACTTC
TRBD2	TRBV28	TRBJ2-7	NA	CASSFELAGLTYEQYF	TGTGCCAGCAGTTTCGAACTAGCGGGACTTACCTACGAGCAGTACTTC
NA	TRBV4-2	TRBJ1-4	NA	CASSQDGSGGWGANEKLFF	TGTGCCAGCAGCCAAGACGGGTCCGGAGGATGGGGGGCTAATGAAAAACTGTTTTTT
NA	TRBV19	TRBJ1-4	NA	CASMGPGTGEKLFF	TGTGCCAGTATGGGTCCTGGCACTGGTGAAAAACTGTTTTTT
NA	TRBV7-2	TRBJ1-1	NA	CASSLYVGANTEAFF	TGTGCCAGCAGCTTATATGTGGGAGCAAACACTGAAGCTTTCTTT
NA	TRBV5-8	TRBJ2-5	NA	CASSFSNRETQYF	TGTGCCAGCAGCTTTAGCAATCGAGAGACCCAGTACTTC